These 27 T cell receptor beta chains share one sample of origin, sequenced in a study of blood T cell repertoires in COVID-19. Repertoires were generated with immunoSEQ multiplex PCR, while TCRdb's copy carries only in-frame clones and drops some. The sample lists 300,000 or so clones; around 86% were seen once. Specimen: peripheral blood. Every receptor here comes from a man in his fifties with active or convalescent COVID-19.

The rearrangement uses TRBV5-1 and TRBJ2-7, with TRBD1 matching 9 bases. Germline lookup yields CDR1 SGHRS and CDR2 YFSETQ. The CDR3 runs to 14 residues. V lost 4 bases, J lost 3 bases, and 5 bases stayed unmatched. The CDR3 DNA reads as TGCGCCAGCAGCCCTGGGACAGGGTACTACGAGCAGTACTTC. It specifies CASSPGTGYYEQYF.

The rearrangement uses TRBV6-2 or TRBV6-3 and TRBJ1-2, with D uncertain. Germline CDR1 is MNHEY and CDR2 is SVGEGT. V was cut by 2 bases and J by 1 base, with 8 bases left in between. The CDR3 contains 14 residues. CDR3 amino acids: CASSYGRLNYGYTF. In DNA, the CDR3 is TGTGCCAGCAGTTACGGCAGGCTTAACTATGGCTACACCTTC.

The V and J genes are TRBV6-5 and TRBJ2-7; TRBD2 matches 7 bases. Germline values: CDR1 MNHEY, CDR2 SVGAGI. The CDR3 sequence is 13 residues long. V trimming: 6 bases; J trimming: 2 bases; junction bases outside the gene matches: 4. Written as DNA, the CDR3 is TGTGCCAGCAGGGGGACTACGACCTACGAGCAGTACTTC. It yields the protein CASRGTTTYEQYF.

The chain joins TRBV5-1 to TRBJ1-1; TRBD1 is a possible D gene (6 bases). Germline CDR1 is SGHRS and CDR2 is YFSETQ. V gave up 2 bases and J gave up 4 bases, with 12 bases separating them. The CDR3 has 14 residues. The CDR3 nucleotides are TGCGCCAGCAGCTTACAAACAGGGATCACTGAAGCTTTCTTT. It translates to CASSLQTGITEAFF.

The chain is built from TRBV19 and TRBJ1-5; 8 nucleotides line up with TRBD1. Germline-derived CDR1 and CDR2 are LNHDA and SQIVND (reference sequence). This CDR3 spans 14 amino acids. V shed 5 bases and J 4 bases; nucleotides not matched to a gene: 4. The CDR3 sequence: CASSSGGRNQPQHF. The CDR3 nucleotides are TGTGCCAGTAGTTCAGGGGGCAGAAATCAGCCCCAGCATTTT.

The CDR3 region is CASSITENYGYTF. Here the CDR3 DNA reads TGTGCCAGTAGTATAACAGAAAACTATGGCTACACCTTC. The J gene is TRBJ1-2, the V gene TRBV19; D unresolved. V was shortened by 2 bases and J by 2 bases, with 6 bases between the two germline ends. The CDR3 spans 13 residues. Germline V CDR1 and CDR2: LNHDA, SQIVND (reference sequence).

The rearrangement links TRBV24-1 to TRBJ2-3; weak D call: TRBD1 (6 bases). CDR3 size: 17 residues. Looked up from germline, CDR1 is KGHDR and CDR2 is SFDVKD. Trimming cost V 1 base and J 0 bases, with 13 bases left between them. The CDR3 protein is CATSDLPRTESTDTQYF. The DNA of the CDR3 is TGTGCCACCAGTGATTTACCAAGGACAGAAAGCACAGATACGCAGTATTTT.

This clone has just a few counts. The DNA for the CDR3 is TGCAGCGTTGAACGAAGGGGAATTAGTAATGAGCAGTACTTC. Encoded protein: CSVERRGISNEQYF. J is TRBJ2-7 and V is TRBV29-1; D is perhaps TRBD1 (5 bases). CDR3 size: 14 residues. The germline V gene encodes CDR1 SQVTM and CDR2 ANQGSEA. Trimming cost V 2 bases and J 7 bases, with 18 bases left between them.

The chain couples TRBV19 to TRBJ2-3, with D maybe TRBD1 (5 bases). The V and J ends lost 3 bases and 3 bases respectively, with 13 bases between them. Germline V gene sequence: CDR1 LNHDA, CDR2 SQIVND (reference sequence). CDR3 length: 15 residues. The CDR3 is CASSMSQDRTDTQYF. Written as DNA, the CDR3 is TGTGCCAGTAGTATGTCACAGGATAGAACAGATACGCAGTATTTT. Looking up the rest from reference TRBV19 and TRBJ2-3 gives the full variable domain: DGGITQSPKYLFRKEGQNVTLSCEQNLNHDAMYWYRQDPGQGLRLIYYSQIVNDFQKGDIAEGYSVSREKKESFPLTVTSAQKNPTAFYLCASSMSQDRTDTQYFGPGTRLTVL.

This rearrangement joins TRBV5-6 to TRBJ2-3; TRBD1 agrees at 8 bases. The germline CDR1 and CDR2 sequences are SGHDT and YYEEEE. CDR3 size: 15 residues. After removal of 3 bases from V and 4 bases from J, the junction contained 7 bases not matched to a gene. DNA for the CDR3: TGTGCCAGCAGCTCGGAGCCACAGGGGGCAGATACGCAGTATTTT. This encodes CASSSEPQGADTQYF.

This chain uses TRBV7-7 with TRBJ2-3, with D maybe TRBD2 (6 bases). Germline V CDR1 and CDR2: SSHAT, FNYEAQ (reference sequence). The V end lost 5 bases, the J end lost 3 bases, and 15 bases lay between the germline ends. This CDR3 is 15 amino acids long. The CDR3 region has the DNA TGTGCCAGCAGCCGTCAGGCGGGGAAAACAGATACGCAGTATTTT. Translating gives CASSRQAGKTDTQYF.

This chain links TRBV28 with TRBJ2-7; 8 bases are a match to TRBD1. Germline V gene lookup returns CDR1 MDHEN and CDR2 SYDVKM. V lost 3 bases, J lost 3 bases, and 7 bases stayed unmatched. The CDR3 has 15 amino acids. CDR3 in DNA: TGTGCCAGCAGTTTTTTCCAGGGGGCCCGCTACGAGCAGTACTTC. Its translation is CASSFFQGARYEQYF. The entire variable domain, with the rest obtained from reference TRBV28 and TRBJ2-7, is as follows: DVKVTQSSRYLVKRTGEKVFLECVQDMDHENMFWYRQDPGLGLRLIYFSYDVKMKEKGDIPEGYSVSREKKERFSLILESASTNQTSMYLCASSFFQGARYEQYFGPGTRLTVT.

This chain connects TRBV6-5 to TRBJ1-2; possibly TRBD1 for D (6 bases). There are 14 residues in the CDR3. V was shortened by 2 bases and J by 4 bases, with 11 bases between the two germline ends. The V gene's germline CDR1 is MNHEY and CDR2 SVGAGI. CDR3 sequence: CASSYGQSGYGYTF. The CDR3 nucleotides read TGTGCCAGCAGTTACGGACAGAGTGGCTATGGCTACACCTTC.

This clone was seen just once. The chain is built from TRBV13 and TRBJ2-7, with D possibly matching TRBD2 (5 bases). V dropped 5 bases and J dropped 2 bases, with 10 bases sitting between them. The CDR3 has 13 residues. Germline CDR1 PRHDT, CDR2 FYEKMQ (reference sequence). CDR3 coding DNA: TGTGCCAGCAGCCGGAGGCGGGCCTACGAGCAGTACTTC. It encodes CASSRRRAYEQYF.

CDR3 residues: CASSLTSGIYNEQFF. CDR3 in DNA: TGTGCCAGCAGCTTGACTAGCGGGATCTACAATGAGCAGTTCTTC. The rearrangement links TRBV7-2 to TRBJ2-1; 11 bases are shared with TRBD2. Losses at the gene ends were 3 bases for V and 3 bases for J; bases not matched to a gene: 1. The CDR3 is 15 amino acids. The V gene's germline CDR1 is SGHTA and CDR2 FQGNSA.

The CDR3 DNA follows: TGTGCCACCAGTGAACCAGGGGGACTAGCGGGAGGTGGAGAGACCCAGTACTTC. This sequence encodes CATSEPGGLAGGGETQYF. This chain connects TRBV24-1 to TRBJ2-5; 15 bases map to TRBD2. CDR1 and CDR2 from the germline V gene are KGHDR and SFDVKD. Trimming took 4 bases from V and 4 from J; bases not matched to a gene: 9. The CDR3 sequence is 18 residues long.

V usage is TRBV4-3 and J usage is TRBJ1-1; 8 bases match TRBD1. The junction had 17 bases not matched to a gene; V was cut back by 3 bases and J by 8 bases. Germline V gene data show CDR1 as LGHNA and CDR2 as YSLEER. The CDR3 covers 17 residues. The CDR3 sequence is CASSQEMPGQAALEAFF. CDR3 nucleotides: TGCGCCAGCAGCCAGGAGATGCCGGGACAGGCAGCCTTAGAAGCTTTCTTT.

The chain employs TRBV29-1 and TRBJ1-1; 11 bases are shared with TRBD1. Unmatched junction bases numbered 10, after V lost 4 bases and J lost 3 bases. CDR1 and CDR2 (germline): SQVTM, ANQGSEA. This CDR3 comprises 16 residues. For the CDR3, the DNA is TGCAGCGTTGGTGGACCGGGACAGGGGGTATACACTGAAGCTTTCTTT. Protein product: CSVGGPGQGVYTEAFF.

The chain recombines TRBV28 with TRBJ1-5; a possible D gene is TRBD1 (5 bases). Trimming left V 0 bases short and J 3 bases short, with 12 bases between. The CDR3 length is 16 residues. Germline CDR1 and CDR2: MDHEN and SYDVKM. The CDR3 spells CASSLWNRILNQPQHF. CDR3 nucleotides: TGTGCCAGCAGTTTATGGAACAGGATACTCAATCAGCCCCAGCATTTT.

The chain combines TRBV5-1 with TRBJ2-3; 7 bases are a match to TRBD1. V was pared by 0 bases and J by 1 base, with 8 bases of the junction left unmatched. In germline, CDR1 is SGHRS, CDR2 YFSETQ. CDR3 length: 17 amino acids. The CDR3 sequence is CASSLGDDRAGTDTQYF. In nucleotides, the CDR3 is TGCGCCAGCAGCTTGGGAGACGACAGGGCGGGCACAGATACGCAGTATTTT.

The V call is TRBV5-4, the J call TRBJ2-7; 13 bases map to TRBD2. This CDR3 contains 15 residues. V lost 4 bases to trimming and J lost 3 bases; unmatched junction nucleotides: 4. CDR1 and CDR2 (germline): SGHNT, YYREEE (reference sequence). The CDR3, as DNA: TGTGCCAGCAGCCTCGGGACTAGCGGGATCTACGAGCAGTACTTC. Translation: CASSLGTSGIYEQYF. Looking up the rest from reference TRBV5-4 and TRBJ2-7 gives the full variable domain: ETGVTQSPTHLIKTRGQQVTLRCSSQSGHNTVSWYQQALGQGPQFIFQYYREEENGRGNFPPRFSGLQFPNYSSELNVNALELDDSALYLCASSLGTSGIYEQYFGPGTRLTVT.

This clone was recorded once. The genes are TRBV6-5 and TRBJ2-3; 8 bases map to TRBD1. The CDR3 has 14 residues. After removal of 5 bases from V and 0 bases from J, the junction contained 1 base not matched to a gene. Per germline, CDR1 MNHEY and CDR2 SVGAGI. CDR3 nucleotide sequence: TGTGCCAGCAGTAACAGGGGGAGCACAGATACGCAGTATTTT. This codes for CASSNRGSTDTQYF.

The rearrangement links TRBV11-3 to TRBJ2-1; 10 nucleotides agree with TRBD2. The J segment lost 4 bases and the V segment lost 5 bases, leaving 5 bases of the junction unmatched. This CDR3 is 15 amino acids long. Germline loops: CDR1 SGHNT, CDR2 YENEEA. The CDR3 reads CASSQTSGAYNEQFF. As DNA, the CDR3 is TGTGCCAGCAGCCAAACTAGCGGGGCTTACAATGAGCAGTTCTTC.

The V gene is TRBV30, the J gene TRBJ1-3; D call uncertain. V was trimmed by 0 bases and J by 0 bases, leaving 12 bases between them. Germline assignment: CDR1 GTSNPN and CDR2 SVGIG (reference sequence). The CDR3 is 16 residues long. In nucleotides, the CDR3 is TGTGCCTGGAGTGTACCCCCAGTACGCTCTGGAAACACCATATATTTT. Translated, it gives CAWSVPPVRSGNTIYF.

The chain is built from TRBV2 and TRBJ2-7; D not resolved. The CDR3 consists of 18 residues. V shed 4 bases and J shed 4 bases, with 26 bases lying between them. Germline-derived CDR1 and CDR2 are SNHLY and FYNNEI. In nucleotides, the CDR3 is TGTGCCAGCAGTGGAATGGGCCTCGACAATTCGGCTTGGTACGAGCAGTACTTC. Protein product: CASSGMGLDNSAWYEQYF.

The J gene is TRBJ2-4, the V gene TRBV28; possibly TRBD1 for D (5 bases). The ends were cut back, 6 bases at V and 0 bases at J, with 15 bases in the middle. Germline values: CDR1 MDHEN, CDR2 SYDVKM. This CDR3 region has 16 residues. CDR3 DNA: TGTGCCAGCAGCCCAGGGCCACCACTAGCCAAAAACATTCAGTACTTC. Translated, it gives CASSPGPPLAKNIQYF.

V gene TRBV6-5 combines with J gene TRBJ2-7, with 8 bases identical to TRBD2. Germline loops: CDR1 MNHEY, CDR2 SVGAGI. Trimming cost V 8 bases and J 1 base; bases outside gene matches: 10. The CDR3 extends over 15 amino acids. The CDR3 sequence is CASVRGGTLSYEQYF. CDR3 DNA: TGTGCCAGCGTACGGGGGGGGACTCTGTCCTACGAGCAGTACTTC.